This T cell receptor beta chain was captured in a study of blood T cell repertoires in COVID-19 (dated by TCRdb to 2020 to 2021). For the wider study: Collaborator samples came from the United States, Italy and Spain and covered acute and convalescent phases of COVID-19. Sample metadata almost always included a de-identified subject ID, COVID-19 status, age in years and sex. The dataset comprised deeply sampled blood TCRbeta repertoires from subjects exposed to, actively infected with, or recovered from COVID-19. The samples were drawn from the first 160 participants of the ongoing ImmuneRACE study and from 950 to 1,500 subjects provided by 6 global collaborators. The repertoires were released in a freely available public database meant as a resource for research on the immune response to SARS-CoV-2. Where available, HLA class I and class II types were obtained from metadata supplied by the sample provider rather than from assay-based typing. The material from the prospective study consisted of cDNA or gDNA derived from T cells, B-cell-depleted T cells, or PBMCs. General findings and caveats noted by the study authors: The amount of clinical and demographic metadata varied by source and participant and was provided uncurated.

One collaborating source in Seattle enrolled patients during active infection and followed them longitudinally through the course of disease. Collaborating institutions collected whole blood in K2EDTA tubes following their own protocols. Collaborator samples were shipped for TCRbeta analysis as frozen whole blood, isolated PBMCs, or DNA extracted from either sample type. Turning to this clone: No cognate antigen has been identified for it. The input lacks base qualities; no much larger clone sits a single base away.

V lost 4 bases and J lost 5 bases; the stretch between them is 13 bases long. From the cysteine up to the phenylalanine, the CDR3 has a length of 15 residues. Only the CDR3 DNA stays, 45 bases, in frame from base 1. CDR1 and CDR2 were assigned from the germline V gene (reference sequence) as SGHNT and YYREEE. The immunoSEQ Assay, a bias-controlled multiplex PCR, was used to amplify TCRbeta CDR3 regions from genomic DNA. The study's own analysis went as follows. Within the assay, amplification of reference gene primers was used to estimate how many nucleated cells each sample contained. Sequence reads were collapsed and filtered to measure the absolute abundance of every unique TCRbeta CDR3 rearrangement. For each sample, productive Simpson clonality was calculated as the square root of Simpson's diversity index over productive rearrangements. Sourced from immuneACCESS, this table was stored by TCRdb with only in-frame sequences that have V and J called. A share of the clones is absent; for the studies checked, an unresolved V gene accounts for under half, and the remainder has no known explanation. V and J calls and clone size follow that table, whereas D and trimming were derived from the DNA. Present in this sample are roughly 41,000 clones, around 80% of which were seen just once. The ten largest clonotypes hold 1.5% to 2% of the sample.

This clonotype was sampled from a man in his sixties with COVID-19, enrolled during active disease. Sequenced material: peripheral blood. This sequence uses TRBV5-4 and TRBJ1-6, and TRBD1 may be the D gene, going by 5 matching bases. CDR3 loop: CASSKTGLDNSPLHF. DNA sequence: TGTGCCAGCAGCAAAACAGGCCTTGATAATTCACCCCTCCACTTT.